These 9 T cell receptor beta chains were sequenced from one sample in a study of blood T cell repertoires in COVID-19. The repertoire was sequenced with immunoSEQ multiplex PCR; TCRdb's copy has only in-frame clones and lacks some. The sample contains roughly 80,000 clones, roughly 86% of which appear only once. The sequenced sample consisted of peripheral blood. All receptors come from a human donor in a cohort sampled during active COVID-19.

This chain uses TRBV7-9 with TRBJ2-7; 8 bases are a match to TRBD2. The CDR3 extends over 15 amino acids. V trimming: 2 bases; J trimming: 1 base; junction bases outside the gene matches: 4. Germline CDR1 SEHNR, CDR2 FQNEAQ (reference sequence). The CDR3: CASSLWRGASYEQYF. The CDR3 DNA follows: TGTGCCAGCAGCTTATGGCGGGGGGCATCCTACGAGCAGTACTTC.

For the CDR3, the DNA is TGTGCCACGCACGGCGGAAATAGCAATCAGCCCCAGCATTTT. It is translated as CATHGGNSNQPQHF. The V and J genes are TRBV24-1 and TRBJ1-5; no firm D call. Per the germline V gene, CDR1 is KGHDR and CDR2 is SFDVKD. The length of the CDR3 is 14 residues. The V and J ends lost 10 bases and 0 bases respectively, with 12 bases between them.

This clone was counted between two and nine times. V and J are TRBV27 and TRBJ1-3, with TRBD1 as a possible D gene (6 bases). V was shortened by 5 bases and J by 3 bases, with 11 bases between the two germline ends. Per the germline V gene, CDR1 is MNHEY and CDR2 is SMNVEV (reference sequence). The CDR3 has 14 amino acids. CDR3: CASSKQGIGNTIYF. The DNA for the CDR3 is TGTGCCAGCAGTAAACAGGGAATTGGAAACACCATATATTTT.

This chain links TRBV21-1 with TRBJ2-5; TRBD1 is taken as the D call from the table, unchecked against the DNA. TRBV21-1 is a listed pseudogene. The CDR3 extends over 13 amino acids. The CDR3 DNA sequence: TGTGCCAGCACCAAGGGGGCCCAAGAGACCCAGTACTTC. It codes for CASTKGAQETQYF.

The chain is built from TRBV2 and TRBJ2-5; 11 nucleotides match TRBD2. Trimming at V came to 4 bases and at J to 3 bases, leaving 1 base not matched to a gene. The germline V gene has CDR1 SNHLY and CDR2 FYNNEI. CDR3 length equals 14 residues. CDR3 loop: CASSGLAGKETQYF. In DNA form, the CDR3 reads TGTGCCAGCAGTGGACTAGCGGGGAAAGAGACCCAGTACTTC.

This chain connects TRBV28 to TRBJ2-5, with 7 bases that match TRBD2. This CDR3 region has 15 residues. Germline assignment: CDR1 MDHEN and CDR2 SYDVKM. J gave up 7 bases and V 6 bases, and 14 bases lay outside the gene matches. CDR3 amino acids: CASSSPGLVEVTQYF. DNA of the CDR3: TGTGCCAGCAGCTCTCCTGGACTAGTTGAGGTGACCCAGTACTTC.

This sequence joins TRBV28 and TRBJ2-3, with 13 bases identical to TRBD2. Germline CDR1 is MDHEN and CDR2 is SYDVKM. This CDR3 is 19 amino acids long. V lost 4 bases to trimming and J lost 2 bases; unmatched junction nucleotides: 12. The CDR3 sequence is CASSYRTSGGRSLTDTQYF. The CDR3, as DNA: TGTGCCAGCAGTTACCGGACTAGCGGGGGCCGTTCTCTCACAGATACGCAGTATTTT. The full variable domain, completed using reference TRBV28 and TRBJ2-3, is DVKVTQSSRYLVKRTGEKVFLECVQDMDHENMFWYRQDPGLGLRLIYFSYDVKMKEKGDIPEGYSVSREKKERFSLILESASTNQTSMYLCASSYRTSGGRSLTDTQYFGPGTRLTVL.

The CDR3 spells CASSYSPLGPNEQFF. DNA of the CDR3: TGTGCCAGCAGTTACTCACCCCTGGGGCCCAATGAGCAGTTCTTC. This chain uses TRBV6-6 with TRBJ2-1; D may be TRBD1 (5 bases). CDR1 MNHNY and CDR2 SVGAGI come from the germline V gene (reference sequence). The CDR3 totals 15 residues. V was cut by 0 bases and J by 6 bases, with 12 bases left in between.

This clone was seen just once. This sequence joins TRBV9 and TRBJ2-3; perhaps TRBD1 as D (6 bases). This CDR3 contains 14 residues. The V end lost 3 bases, the J end lost 4 bases, and 12 bases lay between the germline ends. CDR1 and CDR2 from the germline V gene are SGDLS and YYNGEE. For the CDR3, the DNA is TGTGCCAGCAGCGAAGTCCCAGGGGCAGATACGCAGTATTTT. Translated: CASSEVPGADTQYF.